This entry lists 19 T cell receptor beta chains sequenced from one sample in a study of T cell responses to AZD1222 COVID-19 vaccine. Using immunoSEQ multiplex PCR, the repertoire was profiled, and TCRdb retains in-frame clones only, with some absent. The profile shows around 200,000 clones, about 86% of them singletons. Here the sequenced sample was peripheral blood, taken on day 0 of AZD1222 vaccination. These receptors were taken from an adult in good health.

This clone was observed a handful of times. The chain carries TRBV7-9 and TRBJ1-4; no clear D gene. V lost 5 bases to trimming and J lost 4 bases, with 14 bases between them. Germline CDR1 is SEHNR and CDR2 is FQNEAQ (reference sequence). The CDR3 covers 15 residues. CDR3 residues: CASSPPLHGNEKLFF. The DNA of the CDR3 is TGTGCCAGCAGCCCCCCCCTACACGGTAATGAAAAACTGTTTTTT.

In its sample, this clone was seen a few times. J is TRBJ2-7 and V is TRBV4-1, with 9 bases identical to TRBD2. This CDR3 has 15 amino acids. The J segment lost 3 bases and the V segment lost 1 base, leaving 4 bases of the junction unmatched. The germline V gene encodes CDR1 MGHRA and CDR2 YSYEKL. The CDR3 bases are TGCGCCAGCAGCCAAGGAAATAGCGGGAGCTACGAGCAGTACTTC. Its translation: CASSQGNSGSYEQYF.

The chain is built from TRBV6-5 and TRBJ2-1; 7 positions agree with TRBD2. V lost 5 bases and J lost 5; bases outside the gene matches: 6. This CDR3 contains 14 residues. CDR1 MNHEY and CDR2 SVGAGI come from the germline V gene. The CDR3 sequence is CASSPRDYNNEQFF. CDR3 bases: TGTGCCAGCAGTCCCCGGGACTATAACAATGAGCAGTTCTTC.

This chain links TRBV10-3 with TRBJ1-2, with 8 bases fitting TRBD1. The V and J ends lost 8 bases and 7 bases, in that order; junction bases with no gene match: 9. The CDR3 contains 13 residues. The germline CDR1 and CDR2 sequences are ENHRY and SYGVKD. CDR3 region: CAIDREDRAGYTF. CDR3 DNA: TGTGCCATCGACCGCGAGGACAGGGCTGGCTACACCTTC.

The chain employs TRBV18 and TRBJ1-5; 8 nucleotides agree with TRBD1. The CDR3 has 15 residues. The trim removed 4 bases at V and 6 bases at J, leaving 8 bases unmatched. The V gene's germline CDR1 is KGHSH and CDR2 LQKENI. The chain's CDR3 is CASSRGQGTPQPQHF. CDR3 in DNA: TGTGCCAGCTCACGCGGACAGGGCACACCTCAGCCCCAGCATTTT.

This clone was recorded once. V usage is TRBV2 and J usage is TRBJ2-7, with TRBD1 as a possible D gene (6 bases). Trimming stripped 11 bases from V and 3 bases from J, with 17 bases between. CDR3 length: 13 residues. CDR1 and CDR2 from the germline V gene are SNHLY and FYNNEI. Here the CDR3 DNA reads TGTGCCGCTGCTGTCAGGGGAAGCTACGAGCAGTACTTC. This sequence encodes CAAAVRGSYEQYF.

CDR3 sequence reads: CASREYTEAFF. The CDR3, as DNA: TGCGCCAGCAGGGAGTACACTGAAGCTTTCTTT. This chain uses TRBV5-1 with TRBJ1-1; no clear D. The CDR3 runs 11 residues. Germline V gene sequence: CDR1 SGHRS, CDR2 YFSETQ. V was cut by 5 bases and J by 3 bases, with 5 bases left in between.

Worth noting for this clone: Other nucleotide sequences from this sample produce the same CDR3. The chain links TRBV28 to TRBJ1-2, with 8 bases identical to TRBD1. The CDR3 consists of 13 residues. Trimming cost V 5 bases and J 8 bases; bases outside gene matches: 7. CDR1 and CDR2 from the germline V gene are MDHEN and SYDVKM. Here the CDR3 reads CASSQGQGYGYTF. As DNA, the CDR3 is TGTGCCAGCAGTCAAGGACAGGGCTACGGCTACACCTTC.

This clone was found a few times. CDR3 residues: CASSRDGNQPQHF. DNA for the CDR3: TGTGCCAGCAGCCGGGACGGCAATCAGCCCCAGCATTTT. This chain connects TRBV2 to TRBJ1-5, with D perhaps matching TRBD1 (5 bases). Germline V gives CDR1 SNHLY, CDR2 FYNNEI. Deletions cut 6 bases from V and 2 bases from J, with 8 bases between. The CDR3 is 13 amino acids.

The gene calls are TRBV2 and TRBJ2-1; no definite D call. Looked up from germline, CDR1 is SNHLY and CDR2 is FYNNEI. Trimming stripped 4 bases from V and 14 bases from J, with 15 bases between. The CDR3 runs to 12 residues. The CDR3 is CASSVSKWEEFF. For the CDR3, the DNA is TGTGCCAGCAGTGTGAGCAAGTGGGAAGAGTTCTTC. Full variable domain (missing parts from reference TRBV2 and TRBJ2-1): EPEVTQTPSHQVTQMGQEVILRCVPISNHLYFYWYRQILGQKVEFLVSFYNNEISEKSEIFDDQFSVERPDGSNFTLKIRSTKLEDSAMYFCASSVSKWEEFFGPGTRLTVL.

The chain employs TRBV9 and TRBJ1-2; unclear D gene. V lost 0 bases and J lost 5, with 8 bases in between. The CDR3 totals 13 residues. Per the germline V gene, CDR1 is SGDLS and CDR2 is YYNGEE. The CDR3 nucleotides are TGTGCCAGCAGCGTAGATATCGGATATGGCTACACCTTC. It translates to CASSVDIGYGYTF.

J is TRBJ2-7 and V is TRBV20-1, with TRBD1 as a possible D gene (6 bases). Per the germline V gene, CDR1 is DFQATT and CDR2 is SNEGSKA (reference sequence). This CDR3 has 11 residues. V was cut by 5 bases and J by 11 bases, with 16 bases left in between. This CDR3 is CSAAPGRQEYF. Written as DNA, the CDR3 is TGCAGTGCTGCTCCGGGGAGACAGGAGTACTTC.

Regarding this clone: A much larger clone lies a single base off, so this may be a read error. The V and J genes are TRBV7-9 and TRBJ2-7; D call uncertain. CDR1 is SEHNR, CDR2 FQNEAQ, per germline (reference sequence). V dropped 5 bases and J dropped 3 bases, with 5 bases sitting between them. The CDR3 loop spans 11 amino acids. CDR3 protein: CASSLNYEQYF. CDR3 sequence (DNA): TGTGCCAGCAGCCTCAACTACGAGCAGTACTTC.

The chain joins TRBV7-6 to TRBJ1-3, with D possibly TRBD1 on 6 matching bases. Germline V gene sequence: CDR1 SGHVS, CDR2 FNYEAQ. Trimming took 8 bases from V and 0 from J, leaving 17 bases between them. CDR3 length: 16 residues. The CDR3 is CASHTGSDDSGNTIYF. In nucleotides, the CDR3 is TGTGCCAGCCACACAGGGTCCGACGACTCTGGAAACACCATATATTTT.

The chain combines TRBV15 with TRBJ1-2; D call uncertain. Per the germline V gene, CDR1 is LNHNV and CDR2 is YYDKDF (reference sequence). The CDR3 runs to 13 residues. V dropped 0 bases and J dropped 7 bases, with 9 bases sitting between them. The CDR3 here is CATSRDNGAGYTF. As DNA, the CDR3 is TGTGCCACCAGCAGAGATAACGGCGCTGGCTACACCTTC.

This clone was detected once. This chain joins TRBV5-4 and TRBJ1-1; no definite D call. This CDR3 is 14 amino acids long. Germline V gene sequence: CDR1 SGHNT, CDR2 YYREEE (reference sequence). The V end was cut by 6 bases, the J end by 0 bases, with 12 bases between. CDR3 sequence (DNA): TGTGCCAGCACCTCGGGGAACATGAACACTGAAGCTTTCTTT. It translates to CASTSGNMNTEAFF.

The CDR3 spells CASSLMRTTTDTQYF. The CDR3 nucleotides are TGTGCCAGCAGCTTAATGAGAACTACCACAGATACGCAGTATTTT. This chain connects TRBV7-3 to TRBJ2-3; D gene unclear. Deletions cut 1 base from V and 2 bases from J, with 10 bases between. Germline-derived CDR1 and CDR2 are SGHTA and FQGTGA. CDR3 length: 15 residues.

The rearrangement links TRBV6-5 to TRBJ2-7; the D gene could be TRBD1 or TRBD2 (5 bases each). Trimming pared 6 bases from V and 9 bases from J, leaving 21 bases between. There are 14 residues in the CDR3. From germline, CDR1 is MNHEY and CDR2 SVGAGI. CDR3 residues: CASSQTLTPGPQYF. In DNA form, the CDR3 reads TGTGCCAGCAGCCAGACGTTGACTCCGGGACCGCAGTACTTC.

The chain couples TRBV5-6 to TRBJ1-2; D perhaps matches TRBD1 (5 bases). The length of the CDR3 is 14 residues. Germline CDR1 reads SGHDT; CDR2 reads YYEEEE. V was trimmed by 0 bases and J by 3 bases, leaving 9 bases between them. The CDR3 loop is CASSLGSGHYGYTF. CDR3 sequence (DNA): TGTGCCAGCAGCTTGGGATCGGGGCACTATGGCTACACCTTC.